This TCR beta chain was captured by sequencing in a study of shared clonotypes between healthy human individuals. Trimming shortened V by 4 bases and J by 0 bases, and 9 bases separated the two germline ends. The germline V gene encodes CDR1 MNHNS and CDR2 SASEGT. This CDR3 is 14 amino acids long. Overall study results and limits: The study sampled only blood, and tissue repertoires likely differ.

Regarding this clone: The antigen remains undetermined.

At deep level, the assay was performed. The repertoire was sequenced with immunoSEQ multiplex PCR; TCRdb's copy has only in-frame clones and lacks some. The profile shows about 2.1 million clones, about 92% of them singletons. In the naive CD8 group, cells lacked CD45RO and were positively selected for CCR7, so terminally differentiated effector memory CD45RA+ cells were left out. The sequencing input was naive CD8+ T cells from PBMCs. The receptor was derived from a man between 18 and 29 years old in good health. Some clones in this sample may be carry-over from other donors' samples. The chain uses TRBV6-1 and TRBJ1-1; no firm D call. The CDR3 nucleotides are TGTGCCAGCAGTGGTGAGGTCTTGAACACTGAAGCTTTCTTT. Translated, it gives CASSGEVLNTEAFF.